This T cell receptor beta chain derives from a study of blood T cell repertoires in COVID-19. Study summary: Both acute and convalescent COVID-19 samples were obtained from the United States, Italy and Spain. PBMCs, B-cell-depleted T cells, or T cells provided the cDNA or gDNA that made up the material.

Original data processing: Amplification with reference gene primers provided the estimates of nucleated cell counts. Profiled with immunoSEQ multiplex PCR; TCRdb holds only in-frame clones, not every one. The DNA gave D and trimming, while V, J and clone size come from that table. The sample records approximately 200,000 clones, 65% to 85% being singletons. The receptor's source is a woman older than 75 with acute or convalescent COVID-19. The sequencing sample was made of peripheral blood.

Here the CDR3 DNA reads TGTGCCAGCAGCTCAAACCGGGACAGATACCAAGAGACCCAGTACTTC. Translation gives CASSSNRDRYQETQYF. The chain carries TRBV7-2 and TRBJ2-5, with 7 bases matching TRBD1. The junction had 8 bases not matched to a gene; V was cut back by 4 bases and J by 0 bases. CDR1 SGHTA and CDR2 FQGNSA come from the germline V gene. The CDR3 runs 16 residues.